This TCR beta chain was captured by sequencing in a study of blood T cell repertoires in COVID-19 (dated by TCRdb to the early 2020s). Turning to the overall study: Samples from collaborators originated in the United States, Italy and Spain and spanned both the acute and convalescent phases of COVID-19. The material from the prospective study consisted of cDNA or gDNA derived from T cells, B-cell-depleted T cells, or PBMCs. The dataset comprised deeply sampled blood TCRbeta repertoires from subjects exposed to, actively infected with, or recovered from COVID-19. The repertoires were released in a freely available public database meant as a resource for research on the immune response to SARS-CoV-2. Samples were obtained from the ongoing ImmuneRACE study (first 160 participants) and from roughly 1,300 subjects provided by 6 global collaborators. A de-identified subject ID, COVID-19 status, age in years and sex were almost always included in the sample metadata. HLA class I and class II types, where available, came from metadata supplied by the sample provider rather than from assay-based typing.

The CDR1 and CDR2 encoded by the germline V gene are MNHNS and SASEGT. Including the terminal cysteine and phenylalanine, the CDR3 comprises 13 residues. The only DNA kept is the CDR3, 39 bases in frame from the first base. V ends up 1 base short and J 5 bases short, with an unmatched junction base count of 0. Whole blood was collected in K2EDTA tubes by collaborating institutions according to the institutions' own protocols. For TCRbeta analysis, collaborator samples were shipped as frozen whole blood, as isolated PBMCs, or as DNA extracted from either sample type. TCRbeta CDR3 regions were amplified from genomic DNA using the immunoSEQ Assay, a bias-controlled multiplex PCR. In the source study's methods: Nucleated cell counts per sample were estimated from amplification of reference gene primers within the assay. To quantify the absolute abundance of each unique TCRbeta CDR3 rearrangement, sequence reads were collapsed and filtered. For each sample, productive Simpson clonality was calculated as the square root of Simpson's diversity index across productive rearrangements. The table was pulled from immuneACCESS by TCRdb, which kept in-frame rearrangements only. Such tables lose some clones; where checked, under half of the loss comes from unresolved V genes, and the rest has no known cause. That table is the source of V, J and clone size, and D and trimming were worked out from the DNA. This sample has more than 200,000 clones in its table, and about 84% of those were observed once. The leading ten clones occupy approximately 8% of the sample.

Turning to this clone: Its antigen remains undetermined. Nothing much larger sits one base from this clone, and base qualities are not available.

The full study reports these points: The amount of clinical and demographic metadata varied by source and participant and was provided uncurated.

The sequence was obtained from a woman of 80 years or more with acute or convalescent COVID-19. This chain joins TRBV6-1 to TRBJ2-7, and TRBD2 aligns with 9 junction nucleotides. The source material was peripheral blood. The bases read TGTGCCAGCAGTGAAGAGCGGGGGGACGAGCAGTACTTC. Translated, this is CASSEERGDEQYF.